This T cell receptor (beta chain) was captured by sequencing in a study of graft-versus-host responses after intestinal transplantation. Study details: Recipients received multivisceral, liver-intestinal, or isolated intestinal transplants.

Concerning this clone itself: Its antigen remains unknown.

Profiled with immunoSEQ multiplex PCR; TCRdb holds only in-frame clones, not every one. The sample has about 9,600 clones, roughly 71% seen once. Graft-derived tissue was subjected to processing to liberate intraepithelial and lamina propria lymphocytes. The CDR3 covers 15 residues. V dropped 6 bases and J dropped 4 bases, with 17 bases sitting between them. Germline values: CDR1 MNHEY, CDR2 SMNVEV (reference sequence). The study's findings and limits: Among recipient marrow samples, GvH clones were found; some appeared first in ileum or blood. In patients with graft-donor T cell macrochimerism, allograft graft-versus-host to host-versus-graft clonal ratios were high.

This receptor was identified in a human patient who received an intestinal transplant, so some T cells may come from the graft donor. The genes are TRBV27 and TRBJ2-3; a possible D gene is TRBD1 (6 bases). Material: ileum tissue, obtained around 440 days after intestinal transplantation. The CDR3 DNA sequence: TGTGCCAGCAGCCCACAGGGTAATGGATCAGATACGCAGTATTTT. Translation: CASSPQGNGSDTQYF.